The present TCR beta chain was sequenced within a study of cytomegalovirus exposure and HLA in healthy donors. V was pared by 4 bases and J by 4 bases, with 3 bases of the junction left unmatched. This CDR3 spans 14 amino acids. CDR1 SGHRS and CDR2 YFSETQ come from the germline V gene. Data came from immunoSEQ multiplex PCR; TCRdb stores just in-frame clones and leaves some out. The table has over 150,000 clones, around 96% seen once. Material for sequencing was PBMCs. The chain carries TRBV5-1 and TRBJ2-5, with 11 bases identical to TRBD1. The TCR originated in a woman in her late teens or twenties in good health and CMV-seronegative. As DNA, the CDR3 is TGCGCCAGCAGCGGACAGGGGGCATCAGAGACCCAGTACTTC. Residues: CASSGQGASETQYF.